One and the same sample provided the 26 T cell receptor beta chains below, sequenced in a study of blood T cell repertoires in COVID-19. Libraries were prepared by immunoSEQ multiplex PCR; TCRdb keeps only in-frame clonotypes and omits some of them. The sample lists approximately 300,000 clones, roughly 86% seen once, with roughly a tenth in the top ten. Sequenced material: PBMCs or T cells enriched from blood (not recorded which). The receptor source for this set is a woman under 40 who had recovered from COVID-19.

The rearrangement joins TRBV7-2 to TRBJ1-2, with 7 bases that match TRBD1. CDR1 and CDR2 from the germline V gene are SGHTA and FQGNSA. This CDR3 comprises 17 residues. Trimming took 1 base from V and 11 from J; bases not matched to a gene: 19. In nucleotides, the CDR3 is TGTGCCAGCAGCTTAGACTACCACCCCTTCCGGGACAGTGGTTACACCTTC. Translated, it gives CASSLDYHPFRDSGYTF.

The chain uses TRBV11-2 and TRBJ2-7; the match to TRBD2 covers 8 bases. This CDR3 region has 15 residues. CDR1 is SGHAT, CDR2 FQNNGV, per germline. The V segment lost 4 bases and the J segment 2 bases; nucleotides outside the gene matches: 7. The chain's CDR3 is CASSSIAGNTYEQYF. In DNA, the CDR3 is TGTGCCAGCAGCTCAATAGCGGGGAACACCTACGAGCAGTACTTC.

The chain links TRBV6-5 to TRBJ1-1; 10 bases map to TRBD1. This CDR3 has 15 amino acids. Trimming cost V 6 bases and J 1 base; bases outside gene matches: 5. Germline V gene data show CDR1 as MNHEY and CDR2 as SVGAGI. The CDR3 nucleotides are TGTGCCAGCAGATCACGGACAGGGGGGAACACTGAAGCTTTCTTT. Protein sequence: CASRSRTGGNTEAFF.

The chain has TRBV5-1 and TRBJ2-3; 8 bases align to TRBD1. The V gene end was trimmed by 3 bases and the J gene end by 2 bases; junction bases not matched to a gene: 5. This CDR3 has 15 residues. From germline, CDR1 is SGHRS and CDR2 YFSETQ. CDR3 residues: CASSSSGQVTDTQYF. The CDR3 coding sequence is TGCGCCAGCAGCTCTTCGGGACAGGTCACAGATACGCAGTATTTT.

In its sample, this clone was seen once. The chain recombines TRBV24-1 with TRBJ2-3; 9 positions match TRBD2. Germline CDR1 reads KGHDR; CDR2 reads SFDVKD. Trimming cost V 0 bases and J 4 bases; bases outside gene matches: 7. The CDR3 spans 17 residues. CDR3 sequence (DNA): TGTGCCACCAGTGATTTGGCTGCGGGAGGGCGCGCAGATACGCAGTATTTT. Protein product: CATSDLAAGGRADTQYF.

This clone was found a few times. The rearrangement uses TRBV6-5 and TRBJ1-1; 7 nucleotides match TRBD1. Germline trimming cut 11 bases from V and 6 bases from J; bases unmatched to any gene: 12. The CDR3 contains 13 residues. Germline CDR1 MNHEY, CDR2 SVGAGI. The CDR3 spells CAVWDRRLAEAFF. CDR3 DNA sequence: TGTGCCGTTTGGGACAGACGCCTGGCTGAAGCTTTCTTT.

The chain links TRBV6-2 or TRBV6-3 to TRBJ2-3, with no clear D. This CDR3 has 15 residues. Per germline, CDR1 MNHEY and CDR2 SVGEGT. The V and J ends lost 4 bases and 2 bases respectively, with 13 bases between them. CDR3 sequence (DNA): TGTGCCAGCAGTTCGCCGAGCGAGCTCACAGATACGCAGTATTTT. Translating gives CASSSPSELTDTQYF.

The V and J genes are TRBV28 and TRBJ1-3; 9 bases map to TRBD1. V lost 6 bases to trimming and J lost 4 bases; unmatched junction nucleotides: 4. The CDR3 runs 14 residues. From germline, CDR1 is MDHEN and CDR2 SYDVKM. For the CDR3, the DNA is TGTGCCAGCAGCACCGGGACAGGGGGAAACACCATATATTTT. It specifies CASSTGTGGNTIYF.

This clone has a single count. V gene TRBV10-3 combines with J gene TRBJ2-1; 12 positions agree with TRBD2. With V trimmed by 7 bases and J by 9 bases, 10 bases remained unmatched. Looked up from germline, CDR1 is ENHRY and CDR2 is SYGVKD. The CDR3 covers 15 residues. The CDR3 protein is CAINSLAGGPGEQFF. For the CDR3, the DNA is TGTGCCATCAACTCTCTAGCGGGAGGGCCGGGTGAGCAGTTCTTC.

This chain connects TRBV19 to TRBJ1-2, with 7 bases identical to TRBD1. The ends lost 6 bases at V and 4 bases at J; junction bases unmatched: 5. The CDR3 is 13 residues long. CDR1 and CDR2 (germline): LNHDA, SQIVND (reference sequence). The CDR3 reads CASSRQGFYGYTF. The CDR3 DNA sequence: TGTGCCAGTAGCCGACAGGGTTTCTATGGCTACACCTTC. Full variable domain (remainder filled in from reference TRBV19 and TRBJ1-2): DGGITQSPKYLFRKEGQNVTLSCEQNLNHDAMYWYRQDPGQGLRLIYYSQIVNDFQKGDIAEGYSVSREKKESFPLTVTSAQKNPTAFYLCASSRQGFYGYTFGSGTRLTVV.

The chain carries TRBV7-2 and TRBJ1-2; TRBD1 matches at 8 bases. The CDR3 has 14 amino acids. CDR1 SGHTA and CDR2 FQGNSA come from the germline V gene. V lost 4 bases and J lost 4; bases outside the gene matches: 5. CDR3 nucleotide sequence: TGTGCCAGCAGCTGGGACACAGGGGGCTATGGCTACACCTTC. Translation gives CASSWDTGGYGYTF.

The CDR3 DNA sequence: TGCAGCGTTTCAGGGAGCAATCAGCCCCAGCATTTT. Protein: CSVSGSNQPQHF. The chain uses TRBV29-1 and TRBJ1-5; a weak D match, TRBD1 (5 bases). Germline values: CDR1 SQVTM, CDR2 ANQGSEA. Deletions cut 5 bases from V and 1 base from J, with 6 bases between. The CDR3 spans 12 residues.

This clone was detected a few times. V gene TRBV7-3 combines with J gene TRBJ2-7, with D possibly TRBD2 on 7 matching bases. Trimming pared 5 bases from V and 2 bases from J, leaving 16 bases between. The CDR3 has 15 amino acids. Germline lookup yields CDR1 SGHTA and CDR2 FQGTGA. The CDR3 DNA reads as TGTGCCAGCAGCCGAAACCCCGGGGGGCCCTACGAGCAGTACTTC. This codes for CASSRNPGGPYEQYF.

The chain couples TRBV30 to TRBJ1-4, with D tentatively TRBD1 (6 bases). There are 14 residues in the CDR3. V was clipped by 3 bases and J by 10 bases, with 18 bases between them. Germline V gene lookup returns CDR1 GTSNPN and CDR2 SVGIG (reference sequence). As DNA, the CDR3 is TGTGCCTGGAGCCCTCAGGGGAAAGGGGCAAAACTGTTTTTT. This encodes CAWSPQGKGAKLFF.

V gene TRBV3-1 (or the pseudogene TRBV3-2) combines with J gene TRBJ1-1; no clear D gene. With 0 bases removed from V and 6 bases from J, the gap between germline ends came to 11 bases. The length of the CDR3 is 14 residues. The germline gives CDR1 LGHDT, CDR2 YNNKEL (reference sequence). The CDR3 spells CASSQDLDKAEAFF. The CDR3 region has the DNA TGTGCCAGCAGCCAAGATCTCGACAAGGCTGAAGCTTTCTTT.

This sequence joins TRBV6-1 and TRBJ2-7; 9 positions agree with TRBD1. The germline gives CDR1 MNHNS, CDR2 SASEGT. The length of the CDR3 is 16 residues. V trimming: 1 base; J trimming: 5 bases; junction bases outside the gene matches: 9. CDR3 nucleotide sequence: TGTGCCAGCAGTGAAGACGAAGGGACAGGGTCCGACGAGCAGTACTTC. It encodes CASSEDEGTGSDEQYF.

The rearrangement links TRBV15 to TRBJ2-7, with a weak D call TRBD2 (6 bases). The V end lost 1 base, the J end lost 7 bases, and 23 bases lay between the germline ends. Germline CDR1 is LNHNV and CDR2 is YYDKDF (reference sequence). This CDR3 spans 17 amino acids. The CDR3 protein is CATSRVVSGVGGEEQYF. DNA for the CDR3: TGTGCCACCAGCAGAGTGGTAAGCGGTGTTGGCGGGGAAGAGCAGTACTTC.

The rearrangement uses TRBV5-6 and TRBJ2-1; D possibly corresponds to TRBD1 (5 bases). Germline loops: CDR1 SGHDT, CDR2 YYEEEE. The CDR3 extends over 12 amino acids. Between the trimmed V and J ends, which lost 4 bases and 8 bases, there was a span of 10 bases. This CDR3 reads CASSLRVYEQFF. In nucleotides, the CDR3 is TGTGCCAGCAGCCTCAGGGTATATGAGCAGTTCTTC.

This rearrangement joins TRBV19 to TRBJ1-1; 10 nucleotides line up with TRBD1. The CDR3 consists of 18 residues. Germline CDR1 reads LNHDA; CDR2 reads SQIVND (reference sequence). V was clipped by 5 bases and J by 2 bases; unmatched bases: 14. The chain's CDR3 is CASSSGKGQGVANTEAFF. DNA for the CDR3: TGTGCCAGTAGTTCGGGGAAAGGACAGGGGGTTGCAAACACTGAAGCTTTCTTT.

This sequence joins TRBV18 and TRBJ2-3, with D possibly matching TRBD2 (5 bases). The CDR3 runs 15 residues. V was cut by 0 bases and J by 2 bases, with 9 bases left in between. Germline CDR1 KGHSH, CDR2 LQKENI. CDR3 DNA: TGTGCCAGCTCACCACCGACTACCTCCACAGATACGCAGTATTTT. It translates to CASSPPTTSTDTQYF.

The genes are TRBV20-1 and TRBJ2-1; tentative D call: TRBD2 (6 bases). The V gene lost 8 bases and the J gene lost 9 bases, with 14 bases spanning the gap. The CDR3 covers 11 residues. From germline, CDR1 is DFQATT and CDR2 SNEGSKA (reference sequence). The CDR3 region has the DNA TGCAGTTCGGAGGGTTTTCCTGAGCAGTTCTTC. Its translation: CSSEGFPEQFF.

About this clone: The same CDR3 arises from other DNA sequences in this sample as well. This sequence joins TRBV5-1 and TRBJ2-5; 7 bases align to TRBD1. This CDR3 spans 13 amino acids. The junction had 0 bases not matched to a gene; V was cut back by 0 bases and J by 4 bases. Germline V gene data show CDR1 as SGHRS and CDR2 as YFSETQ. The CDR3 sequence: CASSLDRGETQYF. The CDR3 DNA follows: TGCGCCAGCAGCTTGGACAGGGGAGAGACCCAGTACTTC. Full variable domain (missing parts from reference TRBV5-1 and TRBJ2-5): KAGVTQTPRYLIKTRGQQVTLSCSPISGHRSVSWYQQTPGQGLQFLFEYFSETQRNKGNFPGRFSGRQFSNSRSEMNVSTLELGDSALYLCASSLDRGETQYFGPGTRLLVL.

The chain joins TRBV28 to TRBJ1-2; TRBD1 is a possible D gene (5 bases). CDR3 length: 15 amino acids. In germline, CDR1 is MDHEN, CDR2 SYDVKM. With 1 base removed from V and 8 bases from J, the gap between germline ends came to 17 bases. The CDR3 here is CASSLSGSLPRGYTF. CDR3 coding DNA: TGTGCCAGCAGTTTATCAGGGTCCCTCCCGAGGGGCTACACCTTC.

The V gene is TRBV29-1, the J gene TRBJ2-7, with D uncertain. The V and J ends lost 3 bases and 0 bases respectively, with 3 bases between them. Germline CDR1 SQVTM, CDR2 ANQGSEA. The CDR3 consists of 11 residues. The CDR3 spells CSVDSSYEQYF. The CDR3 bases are TGCAGCGTTGATAGCTCCTACGAGCAGTACTTC.

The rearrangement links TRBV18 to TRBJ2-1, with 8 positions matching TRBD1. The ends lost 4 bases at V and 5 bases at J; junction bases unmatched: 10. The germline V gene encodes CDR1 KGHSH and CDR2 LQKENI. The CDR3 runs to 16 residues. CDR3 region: CASSRRAQGDHNEQFF. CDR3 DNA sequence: TGTGCCAGCTCACGACGGGCACAGGGGGACCACAATGAGCAGTTCTTC.

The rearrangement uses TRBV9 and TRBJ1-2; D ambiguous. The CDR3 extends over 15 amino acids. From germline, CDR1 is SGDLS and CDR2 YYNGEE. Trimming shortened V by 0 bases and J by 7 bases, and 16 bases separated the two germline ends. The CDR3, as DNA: TGTGCCAGCAGCGTAGCGTCCGGGGTGAGTGGTGGCTACACCTTC. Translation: CASSVASGVSGGYTF.